The next 5 T cell receptor beta chains were all read from a single sample in a study of shared clonotypes between healthy human individuals. Libraries were prepared by immunoSEQ multiplex PCR; TCRdb keeps only in-frame clonotypes and omits some of them. This table holds about 480,000 clones, nearly 80% found once. Sequencing was carried out using PBMCs. The receptors come from a woman in her thirties or forties in good health. Some clones in this sample may be carry-over from other donors' samples.

This chain connects TRBV2 to TRBJ2-3, with D perhaps TRBD1 or TRBD2 (5 bases each). The V gene lost 5 bases and the J gene lost 2 bases, with 11 bases spanning the gap. CDR1 and CDR2 (germline): SNHLY, FYNNEI. This CDR3 comprises 14 residues. The CDR3 region has the DNA TGTGCCAGCAGTTGGGACCACCCCACAGATACGCAGTATTTT. Translated, it gives CASSWDHPTDTQYF.

This chain connects TRBV11-3 to TRBJ2-4; TRBD1 matches 10 bases. V lost 7 bases, J lost 2 bases, and 20 bases stayed unmatched. CDR3 length: 20 amino acids. Germline CDR1 and CDR2: SGHNT and YENEEA. In nucleotides, the CDR3 is TGTGCCAGCACTTACCCCGGGGGGACAGGGGCCGATGGAACCAAAAACATTCAGTACTTC. Encoded protein: CASTYPGGTGADGTKNIQYF. Full variable domain (outside the CDR3, taken from reference TRBV11-3 and TRBJ2-4): EAGVVQSPRYKIIEKKQPVAFWCNPISGHNTLYWYLQNLGQGPELLIRYENEEAVDDSQLPKDRFSAERLKGVDSTLKIQPAELGDSAVYLCASTYPGGTGADGTKNIQYFGAGTRLSVL.

The V and J genes are TRBV18 and TRBJ2-4; 8 bases match TRBD1. The CDR3 extends over 15 amino acids. V was clipped by 5 bases and J by 1 base; unmatched bases: 4. Germline lookup yields CDR1 KGHSH and CDR2 LQKENI. CDR3 nucleotide sequence: TGTGCCAGCTCAGCAGGGGGCGCGGCCAAAAACATTCAGTACTTC. It specifies CASSAGGAAKNIQYF.

V gene TRBV5-5 combines with J gene TRBJ2-1, with TRBD2 matching over 11 bases. The germline gives CDR1 SGHKS, CDR2 YYEKEE (reference sequence). The CDR3 has 20 amino acids. The ends lost 4 bases at V and 0 bases at J; junction bases unmatched: 15. As DNA, the CDR3 is TGTGCCAGCAGCCCCCAAGGGGGGACTAGCGGACCCAGCTCCTACAATGAGCAGTTCTTC. Protein: CASSPQGGTSGPSSYNEQFF.

This clone was detected a few times. V is TRBV6-4 and J is TRBJ2-3; 12 positions match TRBD2. Germline V gene lookup returns CDR1 MRHNA and CDR2 SNTAGT. The CDR3 loop spans 15 amino acids. V trimming: 5 bases; J trimming: 4 bases; junction bases outside the gene matches: 4. Written as DNA, the CDR3 is TGTGCCAGCAGTCGGACTAGCGGGGTGCCAGATACGCAGTATTTT. Protein: CASSRTSGVPDTQYF.